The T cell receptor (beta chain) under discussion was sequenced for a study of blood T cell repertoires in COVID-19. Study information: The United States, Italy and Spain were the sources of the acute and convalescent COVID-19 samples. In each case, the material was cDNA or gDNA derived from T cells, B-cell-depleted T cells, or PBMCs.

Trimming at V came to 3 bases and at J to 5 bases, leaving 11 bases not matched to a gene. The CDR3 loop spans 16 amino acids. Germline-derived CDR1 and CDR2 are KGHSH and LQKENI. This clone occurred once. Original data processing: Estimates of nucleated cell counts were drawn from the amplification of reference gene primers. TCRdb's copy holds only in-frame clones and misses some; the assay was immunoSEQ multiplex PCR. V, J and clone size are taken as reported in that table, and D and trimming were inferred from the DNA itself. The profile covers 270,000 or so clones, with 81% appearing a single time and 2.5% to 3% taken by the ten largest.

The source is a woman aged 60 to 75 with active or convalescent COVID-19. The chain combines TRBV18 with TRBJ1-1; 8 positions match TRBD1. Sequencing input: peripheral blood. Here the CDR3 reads CASSPSGGSVRTEAFF. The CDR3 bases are TGTGCCAGCTCACCTTCAGGGGGCTCTGTACGTACTGAAGCTTTCTTT.